Included here is one T cell receptor (beta chain) sequence, with context. This clonotype came up a few times. Its target antigen remains unknown. There are no base qualities to consult, and no much larger clone falls within one base. The data were obtained in a study of T cell repertoires in cytomegalovirus infection (dated by TCRdb to 2018 to 2020). Background for the entire study: Recently identified HLA-C-restricted CMV epitopes, whose presentation resists viral immunomodulation, were targeted by peptide stimulations together with well-studied HLA-B-restricted epitopes. The HLA type of each donor mattered for the analysis, because public TCR beta signatures pointed to carriage of CMV infection along with the matching HLA type. Study-level results and caveats: In both this cohort and an independent cohort of approximately 350 donors, the cumulative frequency of public TCR beta family members distinguished carriers of CMV infection plus the relevant HLA type. The ex vivo response was dominated by HLA-C-restricted CMV-specific TCR beta clonotypes, which also provided the single most frequent clonotype in two of eight donors.

Reading the label with the study, this specimen's treatment or condition is: in vitro stimulation with specific CMV peptide epitopes to enrich CMV-specific T cells. TCRdb lists the instrument as Illumina HiSeq 1500. The public sequencing data were trimmed at Q25 with fastp and processed into clonotypes with MiXCR by TCRdb, which kept only in-frame beta chains. Every entry covers one CDR3 protein and lists the most common genes and DNA from its rows. The sample has about 830,000 distinct CDR3 sequences on record, 30% to 35% of them singletons. The ten largest clonotypes hold around 12% of the sample. The source material was cultured CD8+ T cells from PBMCs, sampled from culture after CMV antigen stimulation. The receptor's source is a human donor in good health (CMV status not recorded). Some clones in this sample may be carry-over from other donors' samples.

In nucleotides, the sequence is TGTGCTAGTGCCCTGGGACAGACCCACGGAGATACGCAGTATTTT. Its protein is CASALGQTHGDTQYF. The rearrangement joined TRBV12-5 to TRBJ2-3; TRBD1 fits 7 bases in the junction. The CDR3 goes from the cysteine to the phenylalanine over 15 residues. Just CDR3 DNA is preserved here, 45 bases in frame from base 1. CDR1 and CDR2 are drawn from the germline V gene: LGHNT, FRNRAP. Trimming takes 7 bases off V and 5 bases off J; junction bases not matched to a gene: 12.